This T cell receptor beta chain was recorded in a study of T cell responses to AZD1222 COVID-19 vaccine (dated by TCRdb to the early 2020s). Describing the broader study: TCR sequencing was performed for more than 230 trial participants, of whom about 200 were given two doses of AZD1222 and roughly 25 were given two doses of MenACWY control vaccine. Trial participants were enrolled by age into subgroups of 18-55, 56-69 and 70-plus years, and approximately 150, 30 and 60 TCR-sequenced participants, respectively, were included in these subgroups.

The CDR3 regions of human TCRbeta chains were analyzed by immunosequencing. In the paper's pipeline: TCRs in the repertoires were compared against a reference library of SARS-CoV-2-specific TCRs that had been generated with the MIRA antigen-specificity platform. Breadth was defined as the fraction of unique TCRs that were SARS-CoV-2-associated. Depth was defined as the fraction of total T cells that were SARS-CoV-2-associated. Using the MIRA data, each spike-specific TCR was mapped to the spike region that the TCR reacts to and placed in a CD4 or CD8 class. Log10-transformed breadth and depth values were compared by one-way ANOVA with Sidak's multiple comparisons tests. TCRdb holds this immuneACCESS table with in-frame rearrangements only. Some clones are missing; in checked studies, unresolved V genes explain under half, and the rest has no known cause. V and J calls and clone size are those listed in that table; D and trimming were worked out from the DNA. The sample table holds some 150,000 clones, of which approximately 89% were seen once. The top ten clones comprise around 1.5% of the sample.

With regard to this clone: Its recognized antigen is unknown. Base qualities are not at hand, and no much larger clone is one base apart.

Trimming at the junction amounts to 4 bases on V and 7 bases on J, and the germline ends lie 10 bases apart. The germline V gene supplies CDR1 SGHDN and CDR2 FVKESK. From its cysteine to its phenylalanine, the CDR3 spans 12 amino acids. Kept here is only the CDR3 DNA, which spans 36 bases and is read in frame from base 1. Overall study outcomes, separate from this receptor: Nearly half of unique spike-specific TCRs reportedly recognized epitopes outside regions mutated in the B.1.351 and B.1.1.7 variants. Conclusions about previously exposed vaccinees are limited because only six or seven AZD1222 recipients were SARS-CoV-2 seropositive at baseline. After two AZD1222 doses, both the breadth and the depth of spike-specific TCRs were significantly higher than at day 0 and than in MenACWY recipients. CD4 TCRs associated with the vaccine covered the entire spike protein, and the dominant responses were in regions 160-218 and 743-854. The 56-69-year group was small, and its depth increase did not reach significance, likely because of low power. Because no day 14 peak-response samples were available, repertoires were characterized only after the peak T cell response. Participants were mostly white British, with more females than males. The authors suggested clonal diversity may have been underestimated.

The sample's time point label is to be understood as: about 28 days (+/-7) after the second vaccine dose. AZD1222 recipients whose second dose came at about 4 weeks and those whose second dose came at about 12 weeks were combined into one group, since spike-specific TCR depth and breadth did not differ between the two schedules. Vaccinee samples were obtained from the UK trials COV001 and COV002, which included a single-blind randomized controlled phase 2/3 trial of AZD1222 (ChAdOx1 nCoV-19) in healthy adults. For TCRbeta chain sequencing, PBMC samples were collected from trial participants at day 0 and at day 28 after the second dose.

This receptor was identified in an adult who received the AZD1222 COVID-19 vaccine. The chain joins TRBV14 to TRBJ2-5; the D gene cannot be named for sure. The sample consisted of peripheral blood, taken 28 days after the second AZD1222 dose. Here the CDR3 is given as CASSPLGVTQYF. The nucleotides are TGTGCCAGCAGCCCGCTTGGTGTGACCCAGTACTTC.